This T cell receptor beta chain was identified during a study of blood T cell repertoires in COVID-19. As for the study in general: Collection of acute and convalescent COVID-19 samples took place in the United States, Italy and Spain. The analysed material was cDNA or gDNA that came from T cells, B-cell-depleted T cells, or PBMCs.

In the original processing: Amplification of reference gene primers was used by the study to estimate nucleated cell counts. Clones were sequenced by immunoSEQ multiplex PCR, and TCRdb holds only the in-frame ones, with some missing. For V, J and clone size, that table is used; D and trimming come from the DNA. The repertoire consists of 85,000 to 100,000 clones, with roughly four fifths occurring once and the leading ten covering 24%. A single count supports this clone. The junction had 7 bases not matched to a gene; V was cut back by 4 bases and J by 0 bases. Germline lookup yields CDR1 LGHNA and CDR2 YNFKEQ. The CDR3 length is 17 residues.

What was sequenced was peripheral blood. The chain couples TRBV4-2 to TRBJ1-2; 11 nucleotides align to TRBD1. The sequence was obtained from a human donor in a cohort sampled during active COVID-19. The chain's CDR3 is CASSPRTGGLANYGYTF. The CDR3, as DNA: TGTGCCAGCAGCCCCCGGACAGGGGGCCTAGCTAACTATGGCTACACCTTC.